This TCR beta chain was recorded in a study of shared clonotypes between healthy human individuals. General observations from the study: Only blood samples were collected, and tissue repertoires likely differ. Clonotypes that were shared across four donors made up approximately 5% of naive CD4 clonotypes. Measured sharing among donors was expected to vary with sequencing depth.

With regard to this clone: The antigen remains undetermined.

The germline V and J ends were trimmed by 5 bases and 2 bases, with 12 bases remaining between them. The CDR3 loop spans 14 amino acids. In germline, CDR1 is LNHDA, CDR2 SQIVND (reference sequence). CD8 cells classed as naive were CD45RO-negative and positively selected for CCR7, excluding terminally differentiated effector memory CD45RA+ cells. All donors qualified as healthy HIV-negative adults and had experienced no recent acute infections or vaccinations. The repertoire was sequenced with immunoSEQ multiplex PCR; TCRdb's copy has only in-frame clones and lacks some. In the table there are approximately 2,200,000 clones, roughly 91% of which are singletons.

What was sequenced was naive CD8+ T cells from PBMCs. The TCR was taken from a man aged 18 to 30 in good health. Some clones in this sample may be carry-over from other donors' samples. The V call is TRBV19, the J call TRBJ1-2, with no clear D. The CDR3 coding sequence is TGTGCCAGTAGTCCCTCCCTTCAGAACTATGGCTACACCTTC. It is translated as CASSPSLQNYGYTF.